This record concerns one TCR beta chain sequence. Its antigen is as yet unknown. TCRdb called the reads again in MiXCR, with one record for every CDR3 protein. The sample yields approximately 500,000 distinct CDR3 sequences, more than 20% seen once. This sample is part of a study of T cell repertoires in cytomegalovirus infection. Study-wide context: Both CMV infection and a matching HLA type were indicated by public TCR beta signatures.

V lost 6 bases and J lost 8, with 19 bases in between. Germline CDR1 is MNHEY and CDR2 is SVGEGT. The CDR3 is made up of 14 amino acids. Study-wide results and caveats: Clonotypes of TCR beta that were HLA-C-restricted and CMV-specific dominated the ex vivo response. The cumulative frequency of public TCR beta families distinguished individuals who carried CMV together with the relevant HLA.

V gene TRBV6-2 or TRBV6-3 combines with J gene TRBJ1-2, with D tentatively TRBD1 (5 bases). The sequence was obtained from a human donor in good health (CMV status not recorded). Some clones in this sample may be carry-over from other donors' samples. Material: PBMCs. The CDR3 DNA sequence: TGTGCCAGCAGATGGGACGGAGCCTATGGCGGCTACACCTTC. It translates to CASRWDGAYGGYTF.